What follows are 20 T cell receptor beta chains derived from one specimen sequenced in a study of blood T cell repertoires in COVID-19. Sequenced by immunoSEQ multiplex PCR; TCRdb stores in-frame clones only, minus some. The sample lists approximately 450,000 clones, about 89% occurring once. Sequenced: peripheral blood. These receptors came from a woman under 40 with acute or convalescent COVID-19.

This chain uses TRBV5-4 with TRBJ1-4; unclear D gene. Trimming took off 0 bases at V and 8 bases at J, with 11 bases between the two ends. The length of the CDR3 is 14 residues. The germline V gene has CDR1 SGHNT and CDR2 YYREEE (reference sequence). The CDR3 loop is CASSLGFEGEKLFF. CDR3 DNA: TGTGCCAGCAGCTTGGGGTTTGAGGGCGAAAAACTGTTTTTT. Variable domain in full (rest from reference TRBV5-4 and TRBJ1-4): ETGVTQSPTHLIKTRGQQVTLRCSSQSGHNTVSWYQQALGQGPQFIFQYYREEENGRGNFPPRFSGLQFPNYSSELNVNALELDDSALYLCASSLGFEGEKLFFGSGTQLSVL.

V and J are TRBV10-1 and TRBJ2-6, with a tentative D call TRBD2 (6 bases). The length of the CDR3 is 17 residues. V was shortened by 5 bases and J by 1 base, with 15 bases between the two germline ends. Germline CDR1 and CDR2: WNHNN and SYGVQD (reference sequence). The DNA of the CDR3 is TGCGCCAGCAGTCCCTCGACCGGGGGTTCTGGGGCCAACGTCCTGACTTTC. It yields the protein CASSPSTGGSGANVLTF.

The CDR3 reads CASRDINSYEQYF. CDR3 bases: TGTGCCAGCAGGGACATCAACTCCTACGAGCAGTACTTC. The chain couples TRBV6-5 to TRBJ2-7, with D possibly matching TRBD1 (5 bases). Germline V gene sequence: CDR1 MNHEY, CDR2 SVGAGI. The germline V and J ends were trimmed by 6 bases and 0 bases, with 9 bases remaining between them. CDR3 length: 13 residues.

This clone was seen a few times. The chain employs TRBV5-5 and TRBJ2-7; 8 nucleotides align to TRBD2. V shed 4 bases and J 2 bases; nucleotides not matched to a gene: 11. The CDR3 spans 16 residues. CDR1 and CDR2 (germline): SGHKS, YYEKEE (reference sequence). The CDR3 region has the DNA TGTGCCAGCAGCCGGGGCGCGGGAGGAGAAACCTACGAGCAGTACTTC. This encodes CASSRGAGGETYEQYF.

This clone was observed at least ten times. The sample contains more than one DNA sequence encoding this CDR3. The CDR3 reads CATSGTGGVDGYTF. Written as DNA, the CDR3 is TGTGCCACCAGCGGGACAGGGGGCGTGGATGGCTACACCTTC. V and J are TRBV24-1 and TRBJ1-2, with 12 bases lining up with TRBD1. After removal of 7 bases from V and 6 bases from J, the junction contained 5 bases not matched to a gene. CDR1 is KGHDR, CDR2 SFDVKD, per germline. This CDR3 has 14 residues.

The chain joins TRBV6-5 to TRBJ1-2, with TRBD1 matching 9 bases. After removal of 11 bases from V and 7 bases from J, the junction contained 14 bases not matched to a gene. Per germline, CDR1 MNHEY and CDR2 SVGAGI. The CDR3 has 14 residues. In DNA form, the CDR3 reads TGTGCCTGCAAGGGACAGGGTACATTGTCTGGCTACACCTTC. Residues: CACKGQGTLSGYTF.

The J gene is TRBJ2-7, the V gene TRBV28; 11 nucleotides match TRBD2. The trim removed 5 bases at V and 11 bases at J, leaving 5 bases unmatched. This CDR3 has 12 residues. Germline CDR1 is MDHEN and CDR2 is SYDVKM. CDR3 residues: CASSLLAGEKYF. The CDR3 nucleotides read TGTGCCAGCAGTCTACTAGCGGGGGAGAAGTACTTC. Supplemented by reference TRBV28 and TRBJ2-7, the full variable domain reads DVKVTQSSRYLVKRTGEKVFLECVQDMDHENMFWYRQDPGLGLRLIYFSYDVKMKEKGDIPEGYSVSREKKERFSLILESASTNQTSMYLCASSLLAGEKYFGPGTRLTVT.

Regarding this clone: Other DNA sequences in the sample encode the same CDR3. The rearrangement uses TRBV12-3 or TRBV12-4 and TRBJ1-2; maybe TRBD1 (5 bases). The CDR3 runs to 13 residues. Trimming stripped 6 bases from V and 1 base from J, with 9 bases between. CDR3 DNA sequence: TGTGCCAGCAGCCGACAGCTTAACTATGGCTACACCTTC. Amino acid sequence: CASSRQLNYGYTF.

The rearrangement links TRBV10-2 to TRBJ2-7; tentative D call: TRBD1 (6 bases). This CDR3 region has 15 residues. From germline, CDR1 is WSHSY and CDR2 SAAADI. Trimming pared 3 bases from V and 5 bases from J, leaving 17 bases between. CDR3 DNA: TGCGCCAGCAGTGATCCCGGGACACCCACCGACGAGCAGTACTTC. Protein sequence: CASSDPGTPTDEQYF.

The chain uses TRBV19 and TRBJ2-1; TRBD1 agrees at 8 bases. The germline CDR1 and CDR2 sequences are LNHDA and SQIVND (reference sequence). With 7 bases clipped from V and 8 bases from J, the junction kept 10 bases outside the gene matches. The CDR3 runs to 14 residues. DNA of the CDR3: TGTGCCAGTAAAAAGGACAGGGCGATGCATGAGCAGTTCTTC. As protein: CASKKDRAMHEQFF.

The chain employs TRBV21-1 and TRBJ2-5; the DNA was not used to check the table's D call, TRBD2. TRBV21-1 is a documented pseudogene. The CDR3 sequence is 15 residues long. The CDR3, as DNA: TGTGCCAGCAGCAAGGAGGCGGGATACCAAGAGACCCAGTACTTC. Protein: CASSKEAGYQETQYF.

The chain carries TRBV28 and TRBJ2-5; 12 nucleotides line up with TRBD2. The germline gives CDR1 MDHEN, CDR2 SYDVKM. This CDR3 region has 18 residues. Trimming at V came to 4 bases and at J to 1 base, leaving 10 bases not matched to a gene. DNA for the CDR3: TGTGCCAGCAGTTCCGGGACACTAGCGGGGGGCGCCCAAGAGACCCAGTACTTC. Translation: CASSSGTLAGGAQETQYF.

The chain joins TRBV30 to TRBJ2-7, with a possible D match to TRBD1 (6 bases). The V and J ends lost 2 bases and 0 bases respectively, with 11 bases between them. The germline CDR1 and CDR2 sequences are GTSNPN and SVGIG (reference sequence). This CDR3 spans 14 amino acids. The CDR3 DNA sequence: TGTGCCTGGAGTATGACAGGAGTCTCCTACGAGCAGTACTTC. Protein sequence: CAWSMTGVSYEQYF.

The chain is built from TRBV13 and TRBJ2-5; TRBD2 agrees at 10 bases. The V gene's germline CDR1 is PRHDT and CDR2 FYEKMQ (reference sequence). The CDR3 spans 17 residues. Germline trimming cut 0 bases from V and 6 bases from J; bases unmatched to any gene: 10. CDR3 protein: CASSLGATSGARQTQYF. In DNA form, the CDR3 reads TGTGCCAGCAGCTTAGGGGCTACTAGCGGGGCTCGGCAGACCCAGTACTTC.

This chain connects TRBV6-5 to TRBJ1-2; TRBD1 agrees at 8 bases. CDR1 and CDR2 (germline): MNHEY, SVGAGI. Germline trimming cut 4 bases from V and 6 bases from J; bases unmatched to any gene: 7. This CDR3 spans 14 amino acids. CDR3 in DNA: TGTGCCAGCAGTTCCGACAGGGGCATTGATGGCTACACCTTC. It is translated as CASSSDRGIDGYTF.

This clone showed up just once. V gene TRBV25-1 combines with J gene TRBJ2-5; a possible D gene is TRBD1 (5 bases). From germline, CDR1 is MGHDK and CDR2 SYGVNS. Trimming shortened V by 1 base and J by 4 bases, and 22 bases separated the two germline ends. The CDR3 is 18 residues long. The CDR3 DNA follows: TGTGCCAGCAGTGAATCTCGCGGCCAGGGCCTCGGGCCAGAGACCCAGTACTTC. It encodes CASSESRGQGLGPETQYF.

The CDR3 coding sequence is TGCGCCAGCAGCCAAGACTCACAGGGAACCCAAAATCGCTACGAGCAGTACTTC. This sequence encodes CASSQDSQGTQNRYEQYF. The chain is built from TRBV4-1 and TRBJ2-7; weak D call: TRBD1 (6 bases). From germline, CDR1 is MGHRA and CDR2 YSYEKL. CDR3 length equals 18 residues. V lost 0 bases and J 3 bases, leaving 21 bases between the germline ends.

J is TRBJ1-6 and V is TRBV28, with 8 bases identical to TRBD1. Germline-derived CDR1 and CDR2 are MDHEN and SYDVKM. This CDR3 region has 16 residues. With 2 bases clipped from V and 5 bases from J, the junction kept 5 bases outside the gene matches. The CDR3 DNA follows: TGTGCCAGCAGTTTAGGGACAGGAACCCATAATTCACCCCTCCACTTT. This gives the protein CASSLGTGTHNSPLHF.

This clone was counted many times. Other DNA variants within this sample encode the same CDR3. The chain uses TRBV30 and TRBJ1-1; maybe TRBD1 (5 bases). CDR1 and CDR2 (germline): GTSNPN, SVGIG (reference sequence). This CDR3 has 11 amino acids. Between the trimmed V and J ends, which lost 2 bases and 5 bases, there was a span of 6 bases. The CDR3 DNA follows: TGTGCCTGGAGTAGGGGAACTGAAGCTTTCTTT. Translated: CAWSRGTEAFF.

This chain joins TRBV6-5 and TRBJ1-2; possibly TRBD1 for D (5 bases). Germline V gene sequence: CDR1 MNHEY, CDR2 SVGAGI. V was cut by 7 bases and J by 3 bases, with 15 bases left in between. CDR3 size: 14 residues. CDR3 sequence: CASKSGGIYYGYTF. In DNA, the CDR3 is TGTGCCAGCAAATCTGGGGGGATCTACTATGGCTACACCTTC.